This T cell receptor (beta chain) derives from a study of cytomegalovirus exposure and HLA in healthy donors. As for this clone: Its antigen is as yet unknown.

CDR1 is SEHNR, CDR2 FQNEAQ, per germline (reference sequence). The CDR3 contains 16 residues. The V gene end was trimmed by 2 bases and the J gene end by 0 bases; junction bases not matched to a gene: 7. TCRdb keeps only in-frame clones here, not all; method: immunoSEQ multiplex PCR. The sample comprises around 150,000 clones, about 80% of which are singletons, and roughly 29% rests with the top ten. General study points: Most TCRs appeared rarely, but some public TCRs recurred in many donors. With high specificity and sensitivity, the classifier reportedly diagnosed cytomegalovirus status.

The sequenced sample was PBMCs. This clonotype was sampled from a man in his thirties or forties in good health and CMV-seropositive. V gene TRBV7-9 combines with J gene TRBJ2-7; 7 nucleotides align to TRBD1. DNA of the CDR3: TGTGCCAGCAGCTTATTCGAGGACAGGAACTCCTACGAGCAGTACTTC. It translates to CASSLFEDRNSYEQYF.